The 25 T cell receptor beta chains reported below all come from one sample, sequenced in a study of blood T cell repertoires in COVID-19. TCRdb's table, derived via immunoSEQ multiplex PCR, lists solely in-frame clones and lacks some. The profile shows 150,000 to 200,000 clones, approximately 86% of them singletons. Material: peripheral blood. All receptors come from a woman of 80 years or more with COVID-19, enrolled during active disease.

Regarding this clone: A junction end diverges from the germline sequence, so it may reflect a read error. V and J are TRBV18 and TRBJ1-5; D ambiguous. CDR1 KGHSH and CDR2 LQKENI come from the germline V gene. CDR3 size: 14 residues. The CDR3: CASSPLGRSQPQHF. The CDR3 nucleotides are TGTGCCAGCTCTCCACTTGGAAGGAGTCAGCCCCAGCATTTT.

The CDR3 sequence is CASSQVGGGYTF. CDR3 in DNA: TGTGCCAGCAGCCAGGTAGGGGGTGGCTACACCTTC. The genes are TRBV3-1 (or the pseudogene TRBV3-2) and TRBJ1-2, with D perhaps matching TRBD1 (6 bases). The CDR3 is 12 amino acids. Trimming shortened V by 3 bases and J by 7 bases, and 9 bases separated the two germline ends. CDR1 and CDR2 from the germline V gene are LGHDT and YNNKEL (reference sequence).

The chain recombines TRBV19 with TRBJ2-7; the match to TRBD2 covers 8 bases. CDR3 length equals 15 residues. Trimming took 6 bases from V and 3 from J; bases not matched to a gene: 10. Germline lookup yields CDR1 LNHDA and CDR2 SQIVND (reference sequence). CDR3: CASSPGGVGGYEQYF. Written as DNA, the CDR3 is TGTGCCAGTAGCCCCGGGGGGGTCGGCGGCTACGAGCAGTACTTC.

The chain couples TRBV28 to TRBJ2-5, with D maybe TRBD1 (5 bases). This CDR3 contains 13 residues. V shed 5 bases and J shed 5 bases, with 12 bases lying between them. CDR1 MDHEN and CDR2 SYDVKM come from the germline V gene. The CDR3 DNA reads as TGTGCCAGCAGTCAGGGTGTCTTGGAGACCCAGTACTTC. Its translation: CASSQGVLETQYF.

V is TRBV27 and J is TRBJ2-7, with D possibly matching TRBD1 (6 bases). Trimming removed 6 bases from V and 0 bases from J, with 12 bases in between. The germline V gene encodes CDR1 MNHEY and CDR2 SMNVEV (reference sequence). The CDR3 is made up of 14 amino acids. As DNA, the CDR3 is TGTGCCAGCAGGACCGGACAGTCCTCCTACGAGCAGTACTTC. Its translation is CASRTGQSSYEQYF.

The chain recombines TRBV12-3 or TRBV12-4 with TRBJ2-1; maybe TRBD2 (6 bases). Deletions cut 10 bases from V and 3 bases from J, with 13 bases between. The CDR3 contains 13 residues. The CDR3 protein is CATLGGNYNEQFF. CDR3 DNA: TGTGCCACCCTTGGCGGGAACTACAATGAGCAGTTCTTC.

This sequence joins TRBV5-1 and TRBJ2-3; weak D call: TRBD1 (5 bases). The CDR3 extends over 14 amino acids. Germline-derived CDR1 and CDR2 are SGHRS and YFSETQ. Trimming stripped 1 base from V and 6 bases from J, with 12 bases between. Here the CDR3 DNA reads TGCGCCAGCAGCTTGTACGGCGCAGGGGATACGCAGTATTTT. This codes for CASSLYGAGDTQYF.

This chain links TRBV6-5 with TRBJ1-2; D possibly corresponds to TRBD1 (5 bases). The CDR3 has 13 residues. The germline V gene encodes CDR1 MNHEY and CDR2 SVGAGI. The chain's CDR3 is CATGGPGNYGYTF. DNA for the CDR3: TGTGCTACGGGGGGACCAGGGAACTATGGCTACACCTTC.

The chain recombines TRBV27 with TRBJ1-5; the match to TRBD1 covers 11 bases. Looked up from germline, CDR1 is MNHEY and CDR2 is SMNVEV (reference sequence). V shed 0 bases, J shed 6 bases, and the junction held 7 bases outside the gene matches. The length of the CDR3 is 17 residues. The CDR3 nucleotides read TGTGCCAGCAGTTTATCGGGGCGGACAGGGGGCCGTCAGCCCCAGCATTTT. Protein sequence: CASSLSGRTGGRQPQHF.

The J gene is TRBJ1-2, the V gene TRBV18, with D perhaps matching TRBD1 (6 bases). This CDR3 has 14 amino acids. The V end lost 3 bases, the J end lost 3 bases, and 11 bases lay between the germline ends. Germline CDR1 KGHSH, CDR2 LQKENI. The CDR3 bases are TGTGCCAGCTCACCCTCGGACAGAGACTATGGCTACACCTTC. Translating gives CASSPSDRDYGYTF.

The rearrangement joins TRBV9 to TRBJ1-3; D not resolved. Trimming cost V 0 bases and J 0 bases, with 10 bases left between them. Germline V gene sequence: CDR1 SGDLS, CDR2 YYNGEE. The CDR3 contains 16 residues. CDR3 amino acids: CASSVVEAPSGNTIYF. In DNA, the CDR3 is TGTGCCAGCAGCGTAGTTGAGGCCCCCTCTGGAAACACCATATATTTT.

The genes are TRBV7-9 and TRBJ1-2; D is uncertain. V was trimmed by 5 bases and J by 6 bases, leaving 22 bases between them. In germline, CDR1 is SEHNR, CDR2 FQNEAQ (reference sequence). This CDR3 comprises 16 residues. CDR3 protein: CASSPLPGNYRNGYTF. CDR3 DNA sequence: TGTGCCAGCAGCCCCCTACCGGGGAACTATCGGAATGGCTACACCTTC.

The chain has TRBV5-4 and TRBJ2-3; D unresolved. Germline V gives CDR1 SGHNT, CDR2 YYREEE (reference sequence). V lost 4 bases to trimming and J lost 3 bases, with 3 bases between them. This CDR3 is built from 11 residues. The CDR3 loop is CASSLTDTQYF. In DNA, the CDR3 is TGTGCCAGCAGCCTAACAGATACGCAGTATTTT.

V usage is TRBV11-2 and J usage is TRBJ2-1, with 14 nucleotides matching TRBD2. From germline, CDR1 is SGHAT and CDR2 FQNNGV. The CDR3 is 17 residues long. Germline trimming cut 4 bases from V and 1 base from J; bases unmatched to any gene: 3. The CDR3 region has the DNA TGTGCCAGCAGCTCCAGACTAGCGGGAGGGTCCTACAATGAGCAGTTCTTC. This translates into CASSSRLAGGSYNEQFF. The full variable domain, completed using reference TRBV11-2 and TRBJ2-1, is EAGVAQSPRYKIIEKRQSVAFWCNPISGHATLYWYQQILGQGPKLLIQFQNNGVVDDSQLPKDRFSAERLKGVDSTLKIQPAKLEDSAVYLCASSSRLAGGSYNEQFFGPGTRLTVL.

This clone was recorded once. The rearrangement uses TRBV29-1 and TRBJ1-2, with D tentatively TRBD1 (5 bases). The CDR3 sequence is 11 residues long. V dropped 7 bases and J dropped 6 bases, with 12 bases sitting between them. From germline, CDR1 is SQVTM and CDR2 ANQGSEA. The CDR3 spells CSATGINGYTF. The CDR3 DNA is TGCAGCGCAACAGGAATCAATGGCTACACCTTC. Based on the CDR3 plus reference TRBV29-1 and TRBJ1-2, the full variable domain is SAVISQKPSRDICQRGTSLTIQCQVDSQVTMMFWYRQQPGQSLTLIATANQGSEATYESGFVIDKFPISRPNLTFSTLTVSNMSPEDSSIYLCSATGINGYTFGSGTRLTVV.

In DNA, the CDR3 is TGTGCCAGCAGCCAAAACCAGGGGGAAAAACTGTTTTTT. This encodes CASSQNQGEKLFF. The rearrangement uses TRBV3-1 (or the pseudogene TRBV3-2) and TRBJ1-4; D may be TRBD1 (6 bases). Trimming pared 2 bases from V and 8 bases from J, leaving 9 bases between. CDR1 is LGHDT, CDR2 YNNKEL, per germline (reference sequence). The CDR3 is made up of 13 amino acids.

The rearrangement uses TRBV11-2 and TRBJ2-1; D is unclear. Germline assignment: CDR1 SGHAT and CDR2 FQNNGV. Trimming left V 7 bases short and J 5 bases short, with 12 bases between. This CDR3 spans 13 amino acids. CDR3 DNA sequence: TGTGCCAGCAACCTCAACCTAGACAATGAGCAGTTCTTC. Translating it yields CASNLNLDNEQFF.

The CDR3 DNA reads TGCGCCAGCAGCTTGGTCCAGGATGGAAACACCATATATTTT. Its protein is CASSLVQDGNTIYF. The rearrangement links TRBV5-1 to TRBJ1-3, with D unresolved. Trimming removed 0 bases from V and 3 bases from J, with 7 bases in between. The length of the CDR3 is 14 residues. Germline CDR1 is SGHRS and CDR2 is YFSETQ. The whole variable domain, filled in from reference TRBV5-1 and TRBJ1-3, reads KAGVTQTPRYLIKTRGQQVTLSCSPISGHRSVSWYQQTPGQGLQFLFEYFSETQRNKGNFPGRFSGRQFSNSRSEMNVSTLELGDSALYLCASSLVQDGNTIYFGEGSWLTVV.

The V call is TRBV4-1, the J call TRBJ2-2, with TRBD2 as a possible D gene (7 bases). The CDR3 consists of 15 residues. V lost 7 bases and J lost 4, with 16 bases in between. CDR1 and CDR2 from the germline V gene are MGHRA and YSYEKL. DNA for the CDR3: TGCGCCAGCAACCGTCAGGGAGGGGGCACCGGGGAGCTGTTTTTT. Amino acid sequence: CASNRQGGGTGELFF.

J is TRBJ2-1 and V is TRBV12-5, with D possibly matching TRBD1 (6 bases). The ends were cut back, 8 bases at V and 8 bases at J, with 19 bases in the middle. CDR1 LGHNT and CDR2 FRNRAP come from the germline V gene. This CDR3 is 14 amino acids long. The CDR3 protein is CASSPRTVQDEQFF. DNA for the CDR3: TGTGCTAGTTCCCCCAGGACAGTTCAGGATGAGCAGTTCTTC.

The chain couples TRBV28 to TRBJ2-7; tentatively, D is TRBD1 (6 bases). Trimming took 5 bases from V and 4 from J, leaving 18 bases between them. The CDR3 has 15 residues. From germline, CDR1 is MDHEN and CDR2 SYDVKM. The CDR3 DNA reads as TGTGCCAGCAGTCCTCGGGGCAGGGGACGTTACGAGCAGTACTTC. Protein: CASSPRGRGRYEQYF.

The rearrangement joins TRBV2 to TRBJ1-5; D gene uncertain. CDR3 length: 13 amino acids. In germline, CDR1 is SNHLY, CDR2 FYNNEI. With 7 bases removed from V and 3 bases from J, the gap between germline ends came to 10 bases. As DNA, the CDR3 is TGTGCCAGCATGGGCCAAGACAATCAGCCCCAGCATTTT. Amino acid sequence: CASMGQDNQPQHF. Drawing the rest from reference TRBV2 and TRBJ1-5, the complete variable domain is EPEVTQTPSHQVTQMGQEVILRCVPISNHLYFYWYRQILGQKVEFLVSFYNNEISEKSEIFDDQFSVERPDGSNFTLKIRSTKLEDSAMYFCASMGQDNQPQHFGDGTRLSIL.

The chain links TRBV15 to TRBJ2-1; 8 bases fit TRBD2. V lost 0 bases to trimming and J lost 0 bases; unmatched junction nucleotides: 4. CDR3 length: 17 residues. CDR1 is LNHNV, CDR2 YYDKDF, per germline (reference sequence). For the CDR3, the DNA is TGTGCCACCAGCAGAGATCGGAGCGGGAGCTCCTACAATGAGCAGTTCTTC. It codes for CATSRDRSGSSYNEQFF.

This chain links TRBV29-1 with TRBJ1-1; possibly TRBD1 for D (6 bases). This CDR3 region has 13 residues. Germline CDR1 reads SQVTM; CDR2 reads ANQGSEA. V shed 2 bases and J shed 4 bases, with 11 bases lying between them. In DNA, the CDR3 is TGCAGCGTTGAAACGCAGGGGATCACTGAAGCTTTCTTT. Protein product: CSVETQGITEAFF.

The rearrangement joins TRBV6-5 to TRBJ2-1; D gene ambiguous. CDR3 length equals 15 residues. V dropped 6 bases and J dropped 8 bases, with 20 bases sitting between them. Germline assignment: CDR1 MNHEY and CDR2 SVGAGI. The CDR3 coding sequence is TGTGCCAGCAGACTAAGAGGAAGTCCCAACGATGAGCAGTTCTTC. This codes for CASRLRGSPNDEQFF.